This T cell receptor beta chain was sequenced in a study of blood T cell repertoires in COVID-19. Original processing notes: Amplification from reference gene primers served as the basis for estimated nucleated cell counts. Data came from immunoSEQ multiplex PCR; TCRdb stores just in-frame clones and leaves some out. V and J calls and clone size follow that table, whereas D and trimming were derived from the DNA. The repertoire includes approximately 200,000 clones, approximately 86% of them detected once, and less than 3.5% sits in the top ten. V was shortened by 3 bases and J by 7 bases, with 12 bases between the two germline ends. CDR3 length: 12 amino acids. CDR1 and CDR2 from the germline V gene are GTSNPN and SVGIG (reference sequence).

The V gene is TRBV30, the J gene TRBJ1-1, with a possible D match to TRBD1 (6 bases). Sequencing was done on a sample of peripheral blood. The TCR sequence derives from a woman aged 30 to 39 with active or convalescent COVID-19. The chain's CDR3 is CAWSPQGIEAFF. Here the CDR3 DNA reads TGTGCCTGGAGCCCTCAGGGGATTGAAGCTTTCTTT.